The clone carrying this TCR beta chain was seen only a few times. What it binds is unknown. The data were obtained in a study of CD8 T cells in ankylosing spondylitis. Germline CDR1 is LGHNA and CDR2 is YSLEER. Between the trimmed V and J ends, which lost 2 bases and 8 bases, there was a span of 15 bases. This CDR3 has 15 residues. Libraries for TCR beta were made by quantitative 5'-RACE with molecular barcodes. TCRdb re-analysed the 5' RACE reads in MiXCR, keeping a single row per CDR3 protein. The sample contains about 800,000 distinct CDR3 sequences, about 11% of which appear only once. Findings and caveats of the study: The study identified a TCR beta motif of under ten highly homologous variants that appeared characteristic of ankylosing spondylitis blood. In synovial fluid and blood from reactive arthritis, some motif variants were previously reported.

The receptor was isolated from a male donor with ankylosing spondylitis. The source material was blood, either unsorted or a sorted T cell fraction (not recorded which). The V and J genes are TRBV4-3 and TRBJ1-4; a possible D gene is TRBD1 (6 bases). The CDR3 sequence: CASSQRTGPGEKLFF. CDR3 in DNA: TGCGCCAGCAGCCAAAGAACAGGGCCAGGGGAAAAACTGTTTTTT.